The clone carrying this T cell receptor beta chain was detected a few times. Its antigen is not identified. Germline CDR1 reads DFQATT; CDR2 reads SNEGSKA (reference sequence). The CDR3 spans 10 residues. Trimming cost V 4 bases and J 7 bases, with 5 bases left between them. A single record per CDR3 protein comes from TCRdb applying MiXCR to the 5' RACE reads. The sample has around 370,000 distinct CDR3 sequences, around 9% seen once. This sample was included in a study of identical twins. General study findings and limits: Among monozygotic twins, out-of-frame TCR alpha sharing exceeded what models predicted. The analysis was cross-sectional rather than longitudinal within donors.

The sequence derives from a woman in her forties or fifties in good health. Sequenced input: naive T cells sorted from blood. The chain recombines TRBV20-1 with TRBJ2-1; tentative D call: TRBD2 (5 bases). For the CDR3, the DNA is TGCAGTGCTACGGGGAATGAGCAGTTCTTC. The encoded protein is CSATGNEQFF.